Listed below are T cell receptor beta chains from one sample, sequenced in a study of T cells in localized non-small cell lung cancer. Here immunoSEQ multiplex PCR was the method, and the copy in TCRdb shows in-frame clones only, minus some. The sample has some 140,000 clones, around 89% seen once. This specimen consisted of peripheral blood, obtained before any cancer treatment. The receptors shown here come from an older female donor with stage I lung adenocarcinoma. Both conserved end residues are trimmed from each CDR3.

>TRBJ2-2|TRBV7-3
ASSPPSGGNAGELF
>TRBJ2-1|TRBV6-6
ASSGALSLYNEQF
>TRBJ1-2|TRBV2
ASRSPKTGVNGYT
>TRBJ2-2|TRBV7-9
ASSRTGAGGNTGELF
>TRBJ1-2|TRBV5-1
ASSSFDSQTGYT
>TRBJ2-7|TRBV29-1
SVDRGPYEQY
>TRBJ2-1|TRBV6-4
ASSDSYSSHEQF
>TRBJ1-5|TRBV6-5
ASSEVEPQH
>TRBJ2-1|TRBV9
ASSELGRDREGEQF
>TRBJ1-5|TRBV2
ASSEEWEDQPQH
>TRBJ2-5|TRBV5-4
ASSPGLAEETQY
>TRBJ2-2|TRBV2
ASSDLAGGSYTGELF
>TRBJ2-7|TRBV10-3
AIKSTGGRYEQY
>TRBJ2-6|TRBV6-5
ASRQPGANVLT
>TRBJ2-3|TRBV29-1
SVDRGHTDTQY
>TRBJ1-2|TRBV6-5
ASSYPGQGGGYT
>TRBJ2-7|TRBV6-5
ASSYSGQGILYEQY
>TRBJ2-7|TRBV7-8
ASRGGGSQGAKQY
>TRBJ1-2|TRBV28
ASSFRNRALKVVGYT
>TRBJ2-1|TRBV30
AWSPARTSGSYNEQF
>TRBJ1-1|TRBV2
ASSEDTEAF
>TRBJ2-1|TRBV19
ASSIGTSGSDEQF
>TRBJ1-1|TRBV15
ATSREAGALTTEAF
>TRBJ2-3|TRBV7-2
ASSAIGAERSTDTQY
>TRBJ2-3|TRBV6-7
ASSYSFGGTDTQY
>TRBJ2-7|TRBV11-2
ASSSLTRRAAYEQY
>TRBJ1-1|TRBV13
ASSFTGDTEAF
>TRBJ1-2|TRBV6-5
ASSYSTGGGYT
>TRBJ2-1|TRBV5-6
ASSDQAIEQF
>TRBJ2-7|TRBV18
ASSREGYYEQY
>TRBJ1-4|TRBV28
ASTSPTGGDEKLF
>TRBJ2-3|TRBV7-9
ASSPGGTVNPDTQY
>TRBJ2-3|TRBV11-2
ASSSSGRDTDTQY
>TRBJ2-1|TRBV4-1
ASSQYGASSAYNEQF
>TRBJ1-3|TRBV6-6
ASRFGRSGNTIY
>TRBJ1-5|TRBV6-6
ASSYGAGWDQPQH
>TRBJ2-5|TRBV2
ASKGGRNYQETQY
>TRBJ1-3|TRBV10-3
AISEAEGNTIY
>TRBJ2-7|TRBV4-2
ASSQVGGQGGSYEQY
>TRBJ1-1|TRBV2
ASTPGWGRTEAF
>TRBJ2-7|TRBV5-4
ASSRLASTYEQY
>TRBJ1-2|TRBV19
ASSTRQGQSYGYT
>TRBJ1-4|TRBV10-3
ATHRSLNEKLF
>TRBJ2-4|TRBV6-1
ASSAGTSGTGY
>TRBJ2-1|TRBV10-1
ASSVASGRGEQF
>TRBJ2-1|TRBV4-1
ASSQERVWPLDEQF
>TRBJ2-1|TRBV28
ASSFWGPNEQF
>TRBJ1-2|TRBV29-1
SVGGDRDAYGYT
>TRBJ2-3|TRBV10-3
AISESPLAGGGDTQY
>TRBJ2-2|TRBV11-2
ASSPPPRRITGELF
>TRBJ2-7|TRBV4-2
ASSQDTVREREQY
>TRBJ2-5|TRBV21-1
ASSKGGETQY
>TRBJ2-7|TRBV29-1
SVLPLTGNYEQY
>TRBJ2-1|TRBV10-3
AIKPGQSNEQF
>TRBJ2-3|TRBV7-9
ASSLTGKDTQY
>TRBJ2-3|TRBV10-1
ASSHRQGGTQY
>TRBJ2-7|TRBV29-1
SDEDRGKILIYEQY
>TRBJ1-1|TRBV5-1
ASSSGVRGEAF
>TRBJ2-2|TRBV27
ASSLGSGDTGELF
>TRBJ2-7|TRBV6-1
ASRTMGSVPQY